The rows below give T cell receptor beta chains drawn from one sample of a study of T cell changes during pregnancy in multiple sclerosis. The table came from immunoSEQ multiplex PCR; TCRdb's copy has only in-frame clones and leaves some out. The sample has roughly 35,000 clones, 90% to 95% seen once. The source material was CD4+ T cells from peripheral blood mononuclear cells, sampled in the third trimester of pregnancy. These receptors all come from a female donor in good health, enrolled as a control in a pregnancy study. Each CDR3 is given with its conserved first and last residue. D genes are given only for firm matches. Size is stated for part of the rows, as once, few or many counts, or as a class when the clone is expanded.

TRBD1	TRBJ1-5	TRBV2	-	TGTGCCAGCAGGGGACAGGGGTATCAGCCCCAGCATTTT	CASRGQGYQPQHF
-	TRBJ2-7	TRBV21-1	-	TGTGCCAGCAGCAAAGTACAGGGGGCCTACGAGCAGTACTTC	CASSKVQGAYEQYF
-	TRBJ2-5	TRBV30	once	TGTGCCTGGGGCAGAGGCCCCCCCCAAGAGACCCAGTACTTC	CAWGRGPPQETQYF
-	TRBJ2-5	TRBV19	-	TGTGCCAGTAGTATCGCGGCCCTCGGCCCCCGTAACCAAGAGACCCAGTACTTC	CASSIAALGPRNQETQYF
-	TRBJ1-5	TRBV5-5	-	TGTGCCAGCAGCGGTCAAGGAGGGAATCAGCCCCAGCATTTT	CASSGQGGNQPQHF
TRBD2	TRBJ2-5	TRBV7-3	-	TGTGCCAGCAGCGCCGTCGGGCGGGGGGGCCGGGAGACCCAGTACTTC	CASSAVGRGGRETQYF
-	TRBJ1-6	TRBV27	-	TGTGCCAGCAGCCCGGTTGAGAGGGTTGGATCACCCCTCCACTTT	CASSPVERVGSPLHF
TRBD1	TRBJ2-7	TRBV6-5	once	TGTGCCAGCAGATTACAGGGGTGGGACTACGAGCAGTACTTC	CASRLQGWDYEQYF
TRBD1	TRBJ1-6	TRBV2	-	TGTGCCAGCAGTGAAGGGTGGACAGGGGATTCGCCCCTCCACTTT	CASSEGWTGDSPLHF
TRBD2	TRBJ2-2	TRBV7-2	-	TGTGCCAGCAGCAGGATGGGAGGGTCAACGACCGGGGAGCTGTTTTTT	CASSRMGGSTTGELFF
TRBD1	TRBJ1-2	TRBV18	-	TGTGCCAGCTCACCGCAGGGACAGGTAAAAGCTAACTATGGCTACACCTTC	CASSPQGQVKANYGYTF
-	TRBJ1-2	TRBV7-2	-	TGTGCCAGCAGCCCCCGCCAGGCCCTCTATGGCTACACCTTC	CASSPRQALYGYTF
-	TRBJ1-6	TRBV30	few	TGTGCCTGGAGTACGTCGTCAGGGCGTAGGTCACCCCTCCACTTT	CAWSTSSGRRSPLHF
-	TRBJ2-1	TRBV20-1	few	TGCAGTGCTGAGGGAGAGAGAGAGCAGTTCTTC	CSAEGEREQFF
-	TRBJ2-7	TRBV5-1	once	TGCGCCAGCAGCCCATCCAGGGATCGCGAGCAGTACTTC	CASSPSRDREQYF
-	TRBJ1-2	TRBV2	-	TGTGCCAGCAGTGTGGACGGCGGGAACTATGGCTACACCTTC	CASSVDGGNYGYTF
-	TRBJ1-1	TRBV5-4	-	TGTGCCAGCAGCTTGGACTCCCTTGAAGCTTTCTTT	CASSLDSLEAFF
-	TRBJ1-5	TRBV2	-	TGTGCCAGCAGTGAAGGGTACAGGGCTAGACAGCCCCAGCATTTT	CASSEGYRARQPQHF
TRBD1	TRBJ1-6	TRBV18	once	TGTGCCAGCTCACCACCGGTGACAGGGAATTCACCCCTCCACTTT	CASSPPVTGNSPLHF
-	TRBJ2-2	TRBV7-2	-	TGTGCCAGCAGCTTATTATCGAACACCGGGGAGCTGTTTTTT	CASSLLSNTGELFF
TRBD1	TRBJ2-7	TRBV7-2	-	TGTGCCAGCAGCTTAATGGCGACAGGGGGCGAGCAGTACTTC	CASSLMATGGEQYF
TRBD2	TRBJ2-1	TRBV4-1	-	TGCGCCAGCAGCCGCCAGCGGGGCGCCGGGTACAATGAGCAGTTCTTC	CASSRQRGAGYNEQFF
-	TRBJ2-5	TRBV5-1	-	TGCGCCAGCAGCTGGACACAAGAGACCCAGTACTTC	CASSWTQETQYF
-	TRBJ1-4	TRBV25-1	-	TGTGCCAGCAGTGACAGTGCAACTAATGAAAAACTGTTTTTT	CASSDSATNEKLFF
TRBD1	TRBJ1-5	TRBV4-2	-	TGTGCCAGCAGCCATGGCGACAGGGCGGATCAGCCCCAGCATTTT	CASSHGDRADQPQHF
-	TRBJ1-2	TRBV20-1	-	TGCAGTGCTAGCGGACAGTATGGCTACACCTTC	CSASGQYGYTF
-	TRBJ1-4	TRBV6-1	once	TGTGCCAGCACCACGCAGGGGTCCCCTAATGAAAAACTGTTTTTT	CASTTQGSPNEKLFF
-	TRBJ1-4	TRBV29-1	-	TGCAGCGTTGAAGAGGGCGAGGGAGGTGAAAAACTGTTTTTT	CSVEEGEGGEKLFF
-	TRBJ1-1	TRBV13	-	TGTGCCAGCAGCTTAGGGGCGTTCAGGACACTAAACACTGAAGCTTTCTTT	CASSLGAFRTLNTEAFF
TRBD1	TRBJ2-7	TRBV7-8	-	TGTGCCAGCAGCCTCCTCCGGGACAGGGGATTCTACGAGCAGTACTTC	CASSLLRDRGFYEQYF
TRBD1	TRBJ1-2	TRBV25-1	-	TGTGCCAGCAGTGATCTTTACCAGGGGGCAAATGGCTACACCTTC	CASSDLYQGANGYTF
TRBD1	TRBJ1-5	TRBV6-6	-	TGTGCCAGCAGGGACAGGGGAGATCAGCCCCAGCATTTT	CASRDRGDQPQHF
-	TRBJ2-7	TRBV7-2	-	TGTGCCAGCACCCTTGGGGCGGTCTACGAGCAGTACTTC	CASTLGAVYEQYF
TRBD1	TRBJ1-1	TRBV5-8	-	TGTGCCAGCAGCTTGGTTTGGGGACCCGGACAGGGGAACACTGAAGCTTTCTTT	CASSLVWGPGQGNTEAFF
-	TRBJ1-1	TRBV7-2	few	TGTGCCAGCAACCCCGACAGCCCGAACACTGAAGCTTTCTTT	CASNPDSPNTEAFF
-	TRBJ1-2	TRBV15	-	TGTGCCACCAGCAGAGCGGGTAACTATGGCTACACCTTC	CATSRAGNYGYTF
TRBD2	TRBJ2-1	TRBV7-2	-	TGTGCCAGCAGCTCGGGACTAGCGAGCAATGAGCAGTTCTTC	CASSSGLASNEQFF
TRBD2	TRBJ2-3	TRBV29-1	-	TGCAGCGCCGGGGGGGAAACAGATACGCAGTATTTT	CSAGGETDTQYF
TRBD1	TRBJ2-7	TRBV6-5	-	TGTGCCAGCAGTTACGCGGCGGGGACAGGGGGCAACGAGCAGTACTTC	CASSYAAGTGGNEQYF
-	TRBJ1-3	TRBV7-6	-	TGTGCCAGCAGTCTAGGCTCTGGAAACACCATATATTTT	CASSLGSGNTIYF
-	TRBJ1-1	TRBV19	-	TGTGCCAGTTGGGACACCGAGAGAAGATGGGGAGCTTTCTTT	CASWDTERRWGAFF
-	TRBJ1-1	TRBV7-9	-	TGTGCCAGCAGCTTACAACTGGGGGCGAACACTGAAGCTTTCTTT	CASSLQLGANTEAFF
TRBD1	TRBJ2-7	TRBV5-6	-	TGTGCCAGCAGCTGGGACAGAGACTACGAGCAGTACTTC	CASSWDRDYEQYF
-	TRBJ2-7	TRBV7-2	-	TGTGCCAGCAGCTTCCTTGGGCCCCGTATATACGAGCAGTACTTC	CASSFLGPRIYEQYF
-	TRBJ2-3	TRBV5-6	few	TGTGCCAGCACCTTGGCGGGCGGGGGCCTATCGGATACGCAGTATTTT	CASTLAGGGLSDTQYF